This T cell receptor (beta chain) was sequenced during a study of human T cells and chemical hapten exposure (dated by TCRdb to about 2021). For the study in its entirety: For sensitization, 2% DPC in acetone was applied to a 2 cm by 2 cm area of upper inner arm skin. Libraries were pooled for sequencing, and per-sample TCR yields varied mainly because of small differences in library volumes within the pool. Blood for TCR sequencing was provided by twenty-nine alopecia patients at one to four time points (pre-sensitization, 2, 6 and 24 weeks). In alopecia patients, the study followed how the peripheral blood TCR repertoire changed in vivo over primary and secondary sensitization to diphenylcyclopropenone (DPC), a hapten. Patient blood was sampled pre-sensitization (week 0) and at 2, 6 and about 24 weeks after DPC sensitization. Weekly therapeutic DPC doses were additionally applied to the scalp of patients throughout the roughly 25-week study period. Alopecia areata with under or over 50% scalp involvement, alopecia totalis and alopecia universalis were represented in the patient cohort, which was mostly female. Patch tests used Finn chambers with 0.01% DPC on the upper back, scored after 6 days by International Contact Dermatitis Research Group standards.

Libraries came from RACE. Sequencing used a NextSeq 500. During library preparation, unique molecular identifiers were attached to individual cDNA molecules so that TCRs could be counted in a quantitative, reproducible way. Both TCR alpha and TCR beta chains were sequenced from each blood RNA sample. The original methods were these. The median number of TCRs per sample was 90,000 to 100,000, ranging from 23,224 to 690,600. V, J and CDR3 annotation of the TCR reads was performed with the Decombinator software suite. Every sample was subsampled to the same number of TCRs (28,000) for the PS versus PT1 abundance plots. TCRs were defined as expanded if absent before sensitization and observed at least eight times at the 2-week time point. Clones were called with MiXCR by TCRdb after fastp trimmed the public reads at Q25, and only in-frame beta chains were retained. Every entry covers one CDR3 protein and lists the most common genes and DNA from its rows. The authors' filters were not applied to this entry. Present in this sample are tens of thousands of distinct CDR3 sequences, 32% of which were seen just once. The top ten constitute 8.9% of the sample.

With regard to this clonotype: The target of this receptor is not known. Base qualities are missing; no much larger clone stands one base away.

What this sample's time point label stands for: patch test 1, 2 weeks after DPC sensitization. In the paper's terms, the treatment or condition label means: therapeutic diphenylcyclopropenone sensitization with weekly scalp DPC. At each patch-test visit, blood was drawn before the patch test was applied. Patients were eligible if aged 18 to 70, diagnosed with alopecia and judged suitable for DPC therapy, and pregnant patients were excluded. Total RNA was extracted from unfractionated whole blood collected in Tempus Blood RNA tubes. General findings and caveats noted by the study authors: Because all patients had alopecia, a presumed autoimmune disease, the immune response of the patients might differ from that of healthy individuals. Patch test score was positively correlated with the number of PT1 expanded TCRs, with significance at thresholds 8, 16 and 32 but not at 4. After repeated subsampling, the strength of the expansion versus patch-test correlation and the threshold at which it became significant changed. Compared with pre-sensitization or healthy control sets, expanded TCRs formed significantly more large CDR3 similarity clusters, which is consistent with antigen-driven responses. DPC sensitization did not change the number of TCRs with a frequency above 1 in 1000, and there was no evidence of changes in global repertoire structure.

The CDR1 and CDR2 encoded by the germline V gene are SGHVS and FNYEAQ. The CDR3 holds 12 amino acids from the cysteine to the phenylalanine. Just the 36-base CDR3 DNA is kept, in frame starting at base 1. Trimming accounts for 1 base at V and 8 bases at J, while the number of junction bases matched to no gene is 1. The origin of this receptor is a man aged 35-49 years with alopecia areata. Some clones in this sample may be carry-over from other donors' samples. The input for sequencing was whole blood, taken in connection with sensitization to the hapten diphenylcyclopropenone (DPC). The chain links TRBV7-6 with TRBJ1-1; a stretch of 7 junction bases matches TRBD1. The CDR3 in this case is CASSLGGQEAFF. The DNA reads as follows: TGTGCCAGCAGCTTAGGGGGACAGGAAGCTTTCTTT.